The clone carrying this TCR beta chain was recorded a few times. This sample includes further DNA sequences coding for the same CDR3. Profiled with immunoSEQ multiplex PCR; TCRdb holds only in-frame clones, not every one. The repertoire holds roughly 300,000 clones, with more than 70% as singletons. The sample comes from a study of blood T cell repertoires in COVID-19. This CDR3 has 14 amino acids. Trimming removed 4 bases at V and 1 base at J, with 8 bases between. The germline V gene encodes CDR1 SGHRS and CDR2 YFSETQ. The receptor was isolated from a woman aged 25 to 39 who had recovered from COVID-19. The chain employs TRBV5-1 and TRBJ2-2; D not certain. Sequencing input: PBMCs or T cells enriched from blood (not recorded which). This CDR3 reads CASSPTGNTGELFF. The CDR3 region has the DNA TGCGCCAGCAGCCCAACGGGGAACACCGGGGAGCTGTTTTTT.